This T cell receptor (beta chain) was sequenced in a study of OX40 agonist ivuxolimab in advanced cancers. Study overall: While on treatment, patients had intravenous ivuxolimab at 0.01 to 10 mg/kg every 2 weeks. A diagnosis of hepatocellular carcinoma, melanoma, renal cell or head and neck cancer was present in dose-escalation patients. There were three patients with partial responses, one having hepatocellular carcinoma and two cutaneous melanoma. Study observations and caveats: At doses 0.1 to 3.0 mg/kg, CD4+ and CD8+ clones expanded.

CDR3 length: 14 residues. The ends lost 3 bases at V and 4 bases at J; junction bases unmatched: 4. The germline gives CDR1 PRHDT, CDR2 FYEKMQ (reference sequence). Sequencing used immunoSEQ multiplex PCR; TCRdb keeps in-frame clones, though not all of them. This sample carries roughly 26,000 clones, roughly 90% of them seen once, and the ten largest clones take roughly 23%. Concerning this clone itself: Its antigen is currently unknown. This same CDR3 is encoded by further DNA sequences in the sample.

V usage is TRBV13 and J usage is TRBJ1-2, with TRBD1 matching over 8 bases. The material sequenced was CD4+ or CD8+ T cells sorted from blood, taken in a trial of the OX40 agonist ivuxolimab. This clonotype was obtained from an adult with an advanced solid tumor such as melanoma, head and neck, liver or kidney cancer. The chain's CDR3 is CASSLGTGSYGYTF. CDR3 nucleotides: TGTGCCAGCAGCTTGGGGACAGGCAGCTATGGCTACACCTTC.